This T cell receptor beta chain was recorded in a study of vaccination and CD4 T cells after COVID-19. Background on the study: Convalescent individuals exhibited SARS-CoV-2 positivity on nasal swab PCR, with nine mild and one severe presentation.

The V and J ends lost 1 base and 0 bases, in that order; junction bases with no gene match: 5. CDR1 DFQATT and CDR2 SNEGSKA come from the germline V gene (reference sequence). The CDR3 runs to 17 residues. About this clonotype itself: Its antigen remains unidentified.

Once obtained from cultured CD4+ T cells, the DNA was sequenced using the Oncomine TCR Beta short-read assay. TCRdb recomputed calls from the PCR reads with MiXCR, one row per CDR3 protein. In the table there are roughly 8,700 distinct CDR3 sequences, under 25% of which are singletons. Treatment: roughly ten-day PBMC culture with coronavirus spike peptide pools or control peptides (ViraFEST assay). The chain combines TRBV20-1 with TRBJ2-5, with 13 nucleotides matching TRBD2. Source material: cultured CD4+ T cells from blood. The sequence derives from a human donor with COVID-19. The CDR3 sequence is CSARGEGLAGYQETQYF. DNA of the CDR3: TGCAGTGCTAGAGGGGAGGGACTAGCGGGGTACCAAGAGACCCAGTACTTC.